This T cell receptor (beta chain) was obtained from a study of PD-L1 blockade in urothelial cancer. This clone was observed once. Germline CDR1 and CDR2: MNHEY and SMNVEV (reference sequence). This CDR3 is 14 amino acids long. J was trimmed by 5 bases and V by 3 bases; bases with no gene match: 6. Here immunoSEQ multiplex PCR was the method, and the copy in TCRdb shows in-frame clones only, minus some. The table has around 34,000 clones, around four fifths seen once. Regarding time point: pretreatment peripheral blood. The clonotype originates from a man at least 80 years old with urothelial cancer. Sequencing was performed on PBMCs, taken around atezolizumab (anti-PD-L1) treatment. The chain links TRBV27 to TRBJ2-5; 7 bases are a match to TRBD2. In DNA form, the CDR3 reads TGTGCCAGCAGTTTTGCGGGAGTAGGGGAGACCCAGTACTTC. Translated: CASSFAGVGETQYF.